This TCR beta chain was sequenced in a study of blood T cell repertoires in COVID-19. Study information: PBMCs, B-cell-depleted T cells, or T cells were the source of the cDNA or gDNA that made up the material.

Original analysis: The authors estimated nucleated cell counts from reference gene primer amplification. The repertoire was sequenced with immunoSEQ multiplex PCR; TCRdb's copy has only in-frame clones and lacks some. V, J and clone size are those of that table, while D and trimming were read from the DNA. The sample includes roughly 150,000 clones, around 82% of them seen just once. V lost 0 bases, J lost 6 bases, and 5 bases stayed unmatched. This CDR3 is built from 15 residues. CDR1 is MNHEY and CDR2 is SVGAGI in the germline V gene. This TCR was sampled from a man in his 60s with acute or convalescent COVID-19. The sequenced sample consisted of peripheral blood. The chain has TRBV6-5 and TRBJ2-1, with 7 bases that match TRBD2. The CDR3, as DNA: TGTGCCAGCAGTTACTCGATTGCGGGAGCCAATGAGCAGTTCTTC. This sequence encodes CASSYSIAGANEQFF.